The 30 T cell receptor beta chains presented below share a single source sample, sequenced in a study of CXCR3-negative and CXCR3-positive naive CD8 T cells. Their recognized antigens are unknown. Study-wide results and limits: CXCR3-positive naive cells had TRB CDR3s that were more hydrophobic than CXCR3-negative naive cells had.

Each TRB cDNA library was prepared by 5' RACE (with UMI labels). Reprocessing the 5' RACE reads, TCRdb reports a single entry for every CDR3 protein and omits DNA. The sample totals 85,000 to 130,000 distinct CDR3 sequences. Input material: naive CXCR3+ CD8+ T cells from blood. Subset defined: CD45RO-CCR7+CD27+CD95- naive CD8+ T cells expressing CXCR3 (TNR3+). These receptors were collected from a human donor in good health. Some clones in this sample may be carry-over from other donors' samples.

The chain uses TRBV12-3 or TRBV12-4 and TRBJ2-6; lacking DNA, the TRBD1 call made by TCRdb goes unchecked. The CDR3 length is 17 residues. The CDR3 sequence is CASRSDRATSGANVLTF.

The J gene is TRBJ1-1, the V gene TRBV29-1; lacking DNA, the TRBD1 call made by TCRdb goes unchecked. Germline loops: CDR1 SQVTM, CDR2 ANQGSEA. This CDR3 contains 15 residues. This CDR3 reads CSVRSPGTGITEAFF.

The chain joins TRBV20-1 to TRBJ2-2. The length of the CDR3 is 14 residues. Germline CDR1 is DFQATT and CDR2 is SNEGSKA (reference sequence). The CDR3 loop reads CSARDWNFTGELFF.

This rearrangement joins TRBV3-1 to TRBJ2-5; TCRdb names TRBD1, which stays unverified in the absence of DNA. Germline V gives CDR1 LGHDT, CDR2 YNNKEL (reference sequence). CDR3 length equals 12 residues. CDR3 region: CASSYREETQYF.

The rearrangement uses TRBV20-1 and TRBJ1-1; TCRdb names TRBD1, which stays unverified in the absence of DNA. This CDR3 is built from 14 residues. Germline V gives CDR1 DFQATT, CDR2 SNEGSKA (reference sequence). CDR3 protein: CSAPGTLRNTEAFF.

J is TRBJ2-1 and V is TRBV20-1; TCRdb proposes TRBD1, but this gene call is untestable without DNA. The CDR3 consists of 14 residues. Germline-derived CDR1 and CDR2 are DFQATT and SNEGSKA (reference sequence). The chain's CDR3 is CSANRGVGYNEQFF.

J is TRBJ2-3 and V is TRBV29-1; TCRdb outputs TRBD1, but without DNA this stays unchecked. This CDR3 comprises 17 residues. CDR1 is SQVTM and CDR2 is ANQGSEA in the germline V gene. The CDR3 spells CSVEEEWGQGTTDTQYF.

The chain couples TRBV7-9 to TRBJ1-3. CDR3 length: 13 residues. Germline lookup yields CDR1 SEHNR and CDR2 FQNEAQ (reference sequence). CDR3: CASSFDPGNTIYF.

The rearrangement uses TRBV19 and TRBJ1-1; the TRBD1 assignment by TCRdb is unverifiable without DNA. Germline CDR1 LNHDA, CDR2 SQIVND (reference sequence). The CDR3 contains 16 residues. CDR3 loop: CASSIVVTALNTEAFF.

The genes are TRBV29-1 and TRBJ1-1; the TCRdb D gene call, TRBD1, has no DNA to confirm it. Germline V gene data show CDR1 as SQVTM and CDR2 as ANQGSEA. This CDR3 has 11 residues. The CDR3 sequence is CSSARGTEAFF.

This rearrangement joins TRBV4-2 to TRBJ1-1. This CDR3 region has 12 residues. CDR1 and CDR2 from the germline V gene are LGHNA and YNFKEQ. The CDR3 sequence is CASSQAGDKAFF.

This chain links TRBV6-2 or TRBV6-3 with TRBJ1-1. The CDR3 sequence is 14 residues long. Germline V lookup: CDR1 MNHEY, CDR2 SVGEGT. CDR3 in amino acids: CASSSFSGNTEAFF.

V gene TRBV12-3 or TRBV12-4 combines with J gene TRBJ1-4; TCRdb's D gene call, TRBD1, goes unchecked for lack of DNA. CDR3 length: 14 amino acids. The CDR3 is CASSRRGRDEKLFF.

V is TRBV12-3 or TRBV12-4 and J is TRBJ1-2; no DNA is available, so the TRBD1 call from TCRdb remains unchecked. The CDR3 loop spans 17 amino acids. The CDR3 sequence: CASRSGTGASTDYGYTF.

V gene TRBV15 combines with J gene TRBJ2-7; with no DNA, the TCRdb D assignment of TRBD1 cannot be verified. Germline V lookup: CDR1 LNHNV, CDR2 YYDKDF (reference sequence). The CDR3 is 14 residues long. The CDR3 is CATSREQGDYEQYF.

This chain links TRBV10-3 with TRBJ2-1; TCRdb returns TRBD1, unconfirmable since there is no DNA. This CDR3 is built from 14 residues. Looked up from germline, CDR1 is ENHRY and CDR2 is SYGVKD. The CDR3 loop reads CAISDRTGSNEQFF.

This rearrangement joins TRBV9 to TRBJ2-5. There are 13 residues in the CDR3. Germline CDR1 and CDR2: SGDLS and YYNGEE. CDR3 sequence reads: CASSVEGQETQYF.

J is TRBJ2-7 and V is TRBV2; with no DNA, the TCRdb D assignment of TRBD2 cannot be verified. From germline, CDR1 is SNHLY and CDR2 FYNNEI. The CDR3 spans 14 residues. The CDR3 is CATASGLAGYEQYF.

This chain connects TRBV20-1 to TRBJ2-7; the D call from TCRdb, TRBD2, cannot be confirmed without DNA. Per the germline V gene, CDR1 is DFQATT and CDR2 is SNEGSKA (reference sequence). This CDR3 has 14 residues. This CDR3 reads CSATDSGWAYEQYF.

V is TRBV15 and J is TRBJ2-1; TCRdb's D call, TRBD1, is unchecked because there is no DNA. Germline CDR1 LNHNV, CDR2 YYDKDF (reference sequence). CDR3 size: 14 residues. CDR3 residues: CATSKRIAGDEQFF.

This sequence joins TRBV4-1 and TRBJ2-2. The CDR3 totals 13 residues. Germline V CDR1 and CDR2: MGHRA, YSYEKL. The CDR3: CASSEQMSGELFF.

The chain's CDR3 is CASSPPWLEGKMNTEAFF. The rearrangement joins TRBV7-9 to TRBJ1-1; TCRdb gives TRBD1 as the D gene, but with no DNA this cannot be confirmed. Germline CDR1 and CDR2: SEHNR and FQNEAQ (reference sequence). This CDR3 has 18 amino acids.

CDR3 amino acids: CASSLANTGSKTEAFF. The chain employs TRBV7-9 and TRBJ1-1; as DNA is missing, the TRBD1 call by TCRdb cannot be tested. This CDR3 is 16 amino acids long. From germline, CDR1 is SEHNR and CDR2 FQNEAQ (reference sequence).

The chain is built from TRBV20-1 and TRBJ1-1; TCRdb outputs TRBD1, but without DNA this stays unchecked. Germline V gene data show CDR1 as DFQATT and CDR2 as SNEGSKA (reference sequence). The CDR3 length is 13 residues. CDR3: CSADDRGNTEAFF.

The chain joins TRBV7-2 to TRBJ1-2; the TCRdb D gene call, TRBD1, has no DNA to confirm it. The CDR3 is 13 amino acids. The V gene's germline CDR1 is SGHTA and CDR2 FQGNSA. CDR3 region: CASRPSGGYGYTF.

This chain uses TRBV5-5 with TRBJ2-1. CDR3 size: 14 residues. Germline V lookup: CDR1 SGHKS, CDR2 YYEKEE (reference sequence). The CDR3: CASSLDWGYNEQFF. The full variable domain, with the rest looked up from reference TRBV5-5 and TRBJ2-1, is DAGVTQSPTHLIKTRGQQVTLRCSPISGHKSVSWYQQVLGQGPQFIFQYYEKEERGRGNFPDRFSARQFPNYSSELNVNALLLGDSALYLCASSLDWGYNEQFFGPGTRLTVL.

The rearrangement uses TRBV13 and TRBJ1-2; TCRdb outputs TRBD1, but without DNA this stays unchecked. This CDR3 spans 14 amino acids. Germline lookup yields CDR1 PRHDT and CDR2 FYEKMQ (reference sequence). CDR3: CASSLVGTGDGYTF.

This sequence joins TRBV29-1 and TRBJ2-5; TCRdb names TRBD1, which stays unverified in the absence of DNA. From germline, CDR1 is SQVTM and CDR2 ANQGSEA. This CDR3 contains 13 residues. The CDR3 protein is CSAPSGARETQYF. The complete variable domain, with remaining parts taken from reference TRBV29-1 and TRBJ2-5, reads SAVISQKPSRDICQRGTSLTIQCQVDSQVTMMFWYRQQPGQSLTLIATANQGSEATYESGFVIDKFPISRPNLTFSTLTVSNMSPEDSSIYLCSAPSGARETQYFGPGTRLLVL.

The V gene is TRBV12-5, the J gene TRBJ2-1; the D call of TRBD1 rests on TCRdb alone, since no DNA is present to check it. This CDR3 spans 16 amino acids. Germline assignment: CDR1 LGHNT and CDR2 FRNRAP. CDR3 sequence: CASGSTTGISYNEQFF.

The gene calls are TRBV27 and TRBJ2-3; TCRdb's D call of TRBD2 is untestable without DNA. The length of the CDR3 is 16 residues. In germline, CDR1 is MNHEY, CDR2 SMNVEV (reference sequence). The CDR3 reads CASSHRSSGYTDTQYF.